The text below deals with one TCR beta chain. Its antigen is still unknown. Uncontrolled infections, other autoimmune diseases, pregnancy or lactation barred patients from enrollment. The sample comes from a study of Graves' ophthalmopathy and Graves' hyperthyroidism. Study results and caveats: Detection in blood was also observed for most expanded thyroid clonotypes above 0.001 frequency. Ophthalmopathy could be told apart from stable hyperthyroidism by a 13-signature model (about 88% sensitivity, 70% to 84% specificity).

CDR3 length: 11 amino acids. V shed 6 bases and J shed 10 bases, with 7 bases lying between them. Germline V gives CDR1 ENHRY, CDR2 SYGVKD. Amplified material comprised TCR beta CDR3 regions derived from RNA transcripts. A first-round RT-PCR used HTBI primers, followed by a second-round multiplex PCR. Each CDR3 protein gets one entry after TCRdb re-called the multiplex PCR reads with MiXCR. The sample has hundreds of thousands of distinct CDR3 sequences; 35% to 50% are singletons. The sequencing sample was made of peripheral blood. This chain links TRBV10-3 with TRBJ1-6, with TRBD1 as a possible D gene (5 bases). This TCR was recovered from an adult man with Graves' ophthalmopathy. In DNA form, the CDR3 reads TGTGCCATCAGGGACAAGTCACCCCTCCACTTT. Encoded protein: CAIRDKSPLHF.